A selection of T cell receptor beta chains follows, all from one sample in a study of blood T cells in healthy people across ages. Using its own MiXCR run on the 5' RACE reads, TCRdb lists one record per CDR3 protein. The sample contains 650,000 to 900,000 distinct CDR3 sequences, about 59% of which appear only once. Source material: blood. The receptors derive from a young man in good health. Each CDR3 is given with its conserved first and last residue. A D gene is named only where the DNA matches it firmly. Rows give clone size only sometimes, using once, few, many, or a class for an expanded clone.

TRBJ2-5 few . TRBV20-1 TGCGGGGGACACTACCAAGAGACCCAGTACTTC CGGHYQETQYF
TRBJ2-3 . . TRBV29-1 TGCTTCATAGAAAGCACAGATACGCAGTATTTT CFIESTDTQYF
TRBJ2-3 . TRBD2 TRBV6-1 TGTGCCAGCAGTGAACGGGAGACTAGCGGGAGCACAGATACGCAGTATTTT CASSERETSGSTDTQYF
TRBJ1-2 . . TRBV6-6 TGTGCCAGCAGTGACCCCGGACGGAAAGCTAACTATGGCCACACCTTC CASSDPGRKANYGHTF
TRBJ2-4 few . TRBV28 TGTGCCAGCAGTTTGCCCTATCGGGCACCCGAAACCCTGCCCAAAAACATTCAGTACTTC CASSLPYRAPETLPKNIQYF
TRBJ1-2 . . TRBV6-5 TGTGCCAGCAGTTACGCGGGCCCAGCTAACTATGGCTACACCTTC CASSYAGPANYGYTF
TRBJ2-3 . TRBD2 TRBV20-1 TGCAGTGGGAAGGTCGGGACTAGCTTCGAAGATACGCAGTATTTT CSGKVGTSFEDTQYF
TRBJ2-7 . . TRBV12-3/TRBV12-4 TGTGCCAGCAGTTTAGAGGGGGCGGGGGCCTACGAGCAGTACTTC CASSLEGAGAYEQYF
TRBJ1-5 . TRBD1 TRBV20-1 TGCAGTGTTACAGGGGGATCCTATAGCAATCAGCCCCAGCATTTT CSVTGGSYSNQPQHF
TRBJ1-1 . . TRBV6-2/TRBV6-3 TGTGCCAGCCAAAGAGTGGGACTGAACACTGAAGCTTTCTTT CASQRVGLNTEAFF
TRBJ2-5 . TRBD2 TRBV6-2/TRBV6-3 TGTGCCAGCAGTTGGCCGGGGGGGCTGGAAGAGACCCAGTACTTC CASSWPGGLEETQYF
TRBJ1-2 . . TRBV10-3 TGTGCCATCAGTGAAGGGGCCTTGCGTGGCTACACCTTC CAISEGALRGYTF
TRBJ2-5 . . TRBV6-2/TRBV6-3 TGTGCCAGCAGTTACCTCGGAGGGGGCAGGCCGGAGACCCAGTACTTC CASSYLGGGRPETQYF
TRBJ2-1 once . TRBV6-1 TGTGCCAGCACCGAATCCCGACAGGAAAGCTCCTACAATGAGCAGTTCTTC CASTESRQESSYNEQFF